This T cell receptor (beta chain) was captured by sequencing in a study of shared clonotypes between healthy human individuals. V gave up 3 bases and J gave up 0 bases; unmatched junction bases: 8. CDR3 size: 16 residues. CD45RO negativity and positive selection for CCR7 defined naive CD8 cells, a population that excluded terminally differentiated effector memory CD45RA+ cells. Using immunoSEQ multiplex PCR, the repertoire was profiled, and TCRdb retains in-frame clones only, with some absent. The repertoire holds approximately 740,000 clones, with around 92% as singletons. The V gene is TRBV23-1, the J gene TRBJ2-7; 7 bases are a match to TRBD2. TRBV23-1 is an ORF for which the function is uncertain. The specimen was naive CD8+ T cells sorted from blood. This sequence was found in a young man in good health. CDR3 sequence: CASSHPGGPSSYEQYF. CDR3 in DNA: TGCGCCAGCAGTCACCCGGGGGGACCAAGCTCCTACGAGCAGTACTTC.